Here is one T cell receptor (beta chain) with its context. The V end was cut by 1 base, the J end by 2 bases, with 5 bases between. This CDR3 region has 13 residues. Time point specified: pre-sensitization, week 0. Noted treatment: therapeutic diphenylcyclopropenone sensitization with weekly scalp DPC. The data were taken from a study of human T cells and chemical hapten exposure. About the study: Alopecia areata, totalis and universalis patients, mostly female, were included. Yields of TCR per sample differed, chiefly owing to small differences in pooled library volume.

TCRdb used MiXCR to reprocess the RACE reads, holding one entry per CDR3 protein. This sample has 250,000 or so distinct CDR3 sequences; roughly 8.9% occur once, and the top ten carry 2% to 2.5%. Sequencing was performed on whole blood, taken in connection with sensitization to the hapten diphenylcyclopropenone (DPC). This receptor was obtained from a woman between 40 and 50 years old with alopecia areata. Some clones in this sample may be carry-over from other donors' samples. The chain employs TRBV12-3 or TRBV12-4 and TRBJ2-5; no firm D call. The CDR3 protein is CASSLVQQETQYF. Written as DNA, the CDR3 is TGTGCCAGCAGTTTAGTACAGCAAGAGACCCAGTACTTC.